The 7 T cell receptor beta chains listed next were all sequenced from one sample in a study of blood T cell repertoires in COVID-19. Libraries were prepared by immunoSEQ multiplex PCR; TCRdb keeps only in-frame clonotypes and omits some of them. The sample lists 250,000 to 350,000 clones; more than 80% were seen once. The sequenced sample was peripheral blood. Every receptor here comes from a woman in her forties or fifties with COVID-19, enrolled during active disease.

The chain has TRBV7-2 and TRBJ2-5, with 7 bases that match TRBD1. The V gene's germline CDR1 is SGHTA and CDR2 FQGNSA. The CDR3 length is 16 residues. V dropped 6 bases and J dropped 2; count of bases not matched to a gene: 12. CDR3 sequence (DNA): TGTGCCAGCAGATTATCTACCGGCAGGGGGCAAGAGACCCAGTACTTC. It yields the protein CASRLSTGRGQETQYF.

The chain is built from TRBV6-6 and TRBJ2-3, with a weak D call TRBD2 (5 bases). The CDR3 sequence is 14 residues long. The germline V and J ends were trimmed by 6 bases and 4 bases, with 14 bases remaining between them. Germline V gene lookup returns CDR1 MNHNY and CDR2 SVGAGI (reference sequence). The chain's CDR3 is CASRLEGGPDTQYF. Here the CDR3 DNA reads TGTGCCAGCAGACTCGAAGGCGGGCCAGATACGCAGTATTTT.

The V and J genes are TRBV10-3 and TRBJ2-5; 13 nucleotides match TRBD2. From germline, CDR1 is ENHRY and CDR2 SYGVKD. Losses at the gene ends were 4 bases for V and 2 bases for J; bases not matched to a gene: 4. CDR3 size: 16 residues. CDR3 in amino acids: CAISAGTSGTQETQYF. CDR3 in DNA: TGTGCCATCAGTGCCGGGACTAGCGGGACGCAAGAGACCCAGTACTTC.

This clone was observed once. The genes are TRBV18 and TRBJ1-2; the D is unclear. Per the germline V gene, CDR1 is KGHSH and CDR2 is LQKENI. The CDR3 has 15 amino acids. V was clipped by 6 bases and J by 4 bases, with 18 bases between them. The CDR3, as DNA: TGTGCCAGCTCCCTTTTAGCAACGGGGAGCTATGGCTACACCTTC. As protein: CASSLLATGSYGYTF.

The chain combines TRBV5-1 with TRBJ2-1, with 7 bases matching TRBD2. Germline V lookup: CDR1 SGHRS, CDR2 YFSETQ. V shed 4 bases, J shed 8 bases, and the junction held 6 bases outside the gene matches. The CDR3 totals 13 residues. CDR3 residues: CASSVGLGYEQFF. The CDR3 DNA is TGCGCCAGCAGCGTCGGACTAGGGTATGAGCAGTTCTTC.

In regard to this clone: One end of the junction fails to match germline, which may point to a read error. This chain's CDR3 is CASSQEVGGPFF. CDR3 sequence (DNA): TGTGCCAGCAGCCAAGAGGTCGGGGGTCCTTTCTTC. The rearrangement uses TRBV3-1 (or the pseudogene TRBV3-2) and TRBJ1-2; D may be TRBD1 (5 bases). Germline CDR1 is LGHDT and CDR2 is YNNKEL (reference sequence). The CDR3 runs 12 residues.

J is TRBJ1-5 and V is TRBV27; a possible D gene is TRBD1 (5 bases). CDR3 length equals 16 residues. Germline values: CDR1 MNHEY, CDR2 SMNVEV (reference sequence). The V gene lost 8 bases and the J gene lost 1 base, with 18 bases spanning the gap. Here the CDR3 DNA reads TGTGCCAGCGGACCGTTAGGGGTAAGGAGCAATCAGCCCCAGCATTTT. Its protein is CASGPLGVRSNQPQHF.